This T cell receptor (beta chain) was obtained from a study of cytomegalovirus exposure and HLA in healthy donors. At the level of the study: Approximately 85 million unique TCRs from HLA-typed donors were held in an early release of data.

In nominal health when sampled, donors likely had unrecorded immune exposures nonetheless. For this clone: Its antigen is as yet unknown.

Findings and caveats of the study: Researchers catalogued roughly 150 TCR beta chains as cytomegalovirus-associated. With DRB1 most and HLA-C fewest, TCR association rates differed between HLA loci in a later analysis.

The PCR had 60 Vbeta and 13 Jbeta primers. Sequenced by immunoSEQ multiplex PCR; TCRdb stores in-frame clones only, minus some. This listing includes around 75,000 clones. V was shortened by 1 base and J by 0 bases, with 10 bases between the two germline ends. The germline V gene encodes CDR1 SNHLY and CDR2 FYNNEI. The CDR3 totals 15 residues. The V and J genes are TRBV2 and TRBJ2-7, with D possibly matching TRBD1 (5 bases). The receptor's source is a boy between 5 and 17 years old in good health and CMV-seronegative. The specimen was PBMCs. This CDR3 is CASSEDRSSSYEQYF. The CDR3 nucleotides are TGTGCCAGCAGTGAAGACAGGTCCAGCTCCTACGAGCAGTACTTC.